The rows below give T cell receptor beta chains drawn from one sample of a study of blood T cells in healthy people across ages. TCRdb re-called the 5' RACE reads through MiXCR, storing one row per CDR3 protein. Among a few hundred thousand distinct CDR3 sequences listed, roughly 27% were seen once. The sample consisted of blood. The receptors come from a woman in her 70s in good health. Both conserved end residues are part of each CDR3. A D gene is named only where the DNA matches it firmly. Rows give clone size only sometimes, using once, few, many, or a class for an expanded clone.

abundance	v_gene	len	d_gene	j_gene	CDR3aa	CDR3nt
few	TRBV7-9	13	.	TRBJ1-4	CASSLEEGRKLFF	TGTGCCAGCAGCCTCGAGGAGGGCAGGAAGCTGTTTTTT
many	TRBV5-6	15	TRBD1	TRBJ2-5	CASSQRWGQQETQYF	TGTGCCAGCAGCCAAAGGTGGGGACAGCAAGAGACCCAGTACTTC
many	TRBV18	15	.	TRBJ1-2	CASSPIRTANYGYTF	TGTGCCAGCTCACCGATCCGGACAGCTAACTATGGCTACACCTTC
few	TRBV7-2	15	.	TRBJ2-1	CASSLEGGPYNEQFF	TGTGCCAGCAGCTTAGAGGGCGGGCCCTACAATGAGCAGTTCTTC
.	TRBV3-1	18	TRBD2	TRBJ2-3	CASSLHSEAGTSTDTQYF	TGTGCCAGCAGCCTCCACTCTGAAGCGGGGACTAGCACAGATACGCAGTATTTT
.	TRBV10-3	13	TRBD2	TRBJ2-5	CAIRLAGAETQYF	TGTGCCATCAGACTAGCGGGAGCAGAGACCCAGTACTTC
.	TRBV20-1	14	TRBD1	TRBJ2-7	CSASTTGRSYEQYF	TGCAGTGCTTCTACGACAGGGCGATCCTACGAGCAGTACTTC
few	TRBV7-9	16	.	TRBJ2-6	CVSTREDHSGANVLTF	TGTGTCAGCACCAGGGAGGACCACTCTGGGGCCAACGTCCTGACTTTC
.	TRBV6-1	19	TRBD1	TRBJ1-5	CASRDPNRGRGPSNQPQHF	TGTGCCAGCAGAGACCCGAACAGGGGGCGCGGGCCAAGCAATCAGCCCCAGCATTTT
few	TRBV12-3/TRBV12-4	13	.	TRBJ2-4	CASSRGMGRGQYF	TGTGCCAGCAGTAGGGGGATGGGGCGGGGTCAGTACTTC
.	TRBV20-1	12	TRBD2	TRBJ2-7	CSASGRANEQYF	TGCAGTGCTAGCGGGAGGGCCAACGAGCAGTACTTC
.	TRBV28	15	.	TRBJ2-2	CASSLGGASTGELFF	TGTGCCAGCAGTTTAGGCGGGGCCTCGACCGGGGAGCTGTTTTTT
many	TRBV28	16	.	TRBJ1-4	CASSFQDGGNNEKLFF	TGTGCCAGCAGTTTCCAAGACGGGGGGAATAATGAAAAACTGTTTTTT
few	TRBV6-5	11	TRBD1	TRBJ1-1	CASSWTGLSFF	TGTGCCAGCAGTTGGACAGGGCTGAGCTTCTTT
.	TRBV6-4	14	TRBD2	TRBJ2-3	CASSLGLGEYTQYF	TGTGCCAGCAGCCTGGGACTAGGGGAATATACGCAGTATTTT
few	TRBV5-1	15	.	TRBJ2-7	CASRSPGLSSYEQYF	TGCGCCAGCCGCTCTCCGGGTTTGAGTTCCTACGAGCAGTACTTC